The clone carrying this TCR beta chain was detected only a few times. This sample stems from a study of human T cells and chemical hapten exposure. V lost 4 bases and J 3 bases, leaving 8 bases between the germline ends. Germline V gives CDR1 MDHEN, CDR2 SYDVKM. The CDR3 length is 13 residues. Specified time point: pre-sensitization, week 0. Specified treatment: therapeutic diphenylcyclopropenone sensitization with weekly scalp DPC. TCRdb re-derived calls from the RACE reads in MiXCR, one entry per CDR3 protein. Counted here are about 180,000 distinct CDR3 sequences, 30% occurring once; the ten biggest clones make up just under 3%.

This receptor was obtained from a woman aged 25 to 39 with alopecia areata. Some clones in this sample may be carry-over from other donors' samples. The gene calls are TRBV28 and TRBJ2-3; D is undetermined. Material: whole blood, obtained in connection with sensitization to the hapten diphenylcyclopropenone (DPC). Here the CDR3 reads CASSSTRTDTQYF. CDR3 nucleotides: TGTGCCAGCAGTTCGACCAGGACAGATACGCAGTATTTT.